A selection of T cell receptor beta chains follows, all from one sample in a study of blood T cell repertoires in COVID-19. Measured with immunoSEQ multiplex PCR; TCRdb has only the in-frame clones, and not every one. In the table there are 280,000 or so clones, approximately 90% of which are singletons. The sequencing sample was made of peripheral blood. The receptors were gathered from a woman aged 60-75 years with acute or convalescent COVID-19. Each CDR3 is given with its conserved first and last residue. Fields, in order: D gene, J gene, clone size, V gene, CDR3 protein, CDR3 DNA. D genes are given only for firm matches. Clone size appears in some rows only: once, few, many, or a class for an expanded clone.

d_gene: TRBD2
j_gene: TRBJ2-3
abundance: -
v_gene: TRBV2
CDR3aa: CASSPSGVPTDTQYF
CDR3nt: TGTGCCAGCAGTCCCAGCGGGGTCCCCACAGATACGCAGTATTTT

d_gene: -
j_gene: TRBJ2-5
abundance: -
v_gene: TRBV7-6
CDR3aa: CASSQGYRALETQYF
CDR3nt: TGTGCCAGCAGCCAAGGGTACAGGGCCTTGGAGACCCAGTACTTC

d_gene: TRBD1
j_gene: TRBJ1-2
abundance: -
v_gene: TRBV29-1
CDR3aa: CSVEGTGIGYGYTF
CDR3nt: TGCAGCGTTGAAGGGACAGGGATTGGCTATGGCTACACCTTC

d_gene: TRBD1
j_gene: TRBJ2-7
abundance: few
v_gene: TRBV10-3
CDR3aa: CAISVGTGTRISYEQYF
CDR3nt: TGTGCCATCAGTGTAGGGACAGGGACAAGAATTTCCTACGAGCAGTACTTC

d_gene: -
j_gene: TRBJ1-5
abundance: -
v_gene: TRBV2
CDR3aa: CASSDGALNQPQHF
CDR3nt: TGTGCCAGCAGTGATGGGGCCCTCAATCAGCCCCAGCATTTT

d_gene: -
j_gene: TRBJ1-6
abundance: few
v_gene: TRBV5-6
CDR3aa: CASSSGRSSYNSPLHF
CDR3nt: TGTGCCAGCAGCAGCGGCAGGAGCTCCTATAATTCACCCCTCCACTTT

d_gene: TRBD2
j_gene: TRBJ2-1
abundance: -
v_gene: TRBV6-4
CDR3aa: CASSDLAGGRNNEQFF
CDR3nt: TGTGCCAGCAGTGATCTAGCGGGGGGCCGGAACAATGAGCAGTTCTTC

d_gene: -
j_gene: TRBJ2-7
abundance: -
v_gene: TRBV27
CDR3aa: CASSLRGYEQYF
CDR3nt: TGTGCCAGCAGTTTACGAGGGTACGAGCAGTACTTC

d_gene: -
j_gene: TRBJ1-5
abundance: -
v_gene: TRBV19
CDR3aa: CASSIDPKGGRRNQPQHF
CDR3nt: TGTGCCAGTAGTATAGATCCAAAGGGGGGGAGGCGCAATCAGCCCCAGCATTTT

d_gene: -
j_gene: TRBJ2-7
abundance: -
v_gene: TRBV4-2
CDR3aa: CASSSSPGPTYEQYF
CDR3nt: TGTGCCAGCAGCTCCAGCCCAGGTCCCACCTACGAGCAGTACTTC

d_gene: -
j_gene: TRBJ2-1
abundance: -
v_gene: TRBV15
CDR3aa: CATSRGSFSEGVDNEQFF
CDR3nt: TGTGCCACCAGCAGAGGGTCATTCTCAGAGGGAGTAGACAATGAGCAGTTCTTC

d_gene: -
j_gene: TRBJ1-5
abundance: -
v_gene: TRBV2
CDR3aa: CASSLQPQHF
CDR3nt: TGTGCCAGCAGTCTTCAGCCCCAGCATTTT

d_gene: -
j_gene: TRBJ1-2
abundance: once
v_gene: TRBV7-9
CDR3aa: CASSMSIEGYGYTF
CDR3nt: TGTGCCAGCAGCATGAGTATTGAGGGCTATGGCTACACCTTC

d_gene: TRBD1
j_gene: TRBJ1-2
abundance: -
v_gene: TRBV12-3/TRBV12-4
CDR3aa: CASSRTGHGYTF
CDR3nt: TGTGCCAGCAGCCGGACAGGGCATGGCTACACCTTC

d_gene: -
j_gene: TRBJ2-7
abundance: -
v_gene: TRBV13
CDR3aa: CASSPGGWEQYF
CDR3nt: TGTGCCAGCAGCCCTGGGGGGTGGGAGCAGTACTTC

d_gene: TRBD2
j_gene: TRBJ2-5
abundance: -
v_gene: TRBV28
CDR3aa: CASSGGTSGTTETQYF
CDR3nt: TGTGCCAGCAGTGGGGGGACTAGCGGGACGACGGAGACCCAGTACTTC

d_gene: TRBD2
j_gene: TRBJ2-1
abundance: -
v_gene: TRBV5-6
CDR3aa: CASSLALAGSYNEQFF
CDR3nt: TGTGCCAGCAGCTTGGCCCTAGCGGGGTCCTACAATGAGCAGTTCTTC

d_gene: -
j_gene: TRBJ1-6
abundance: -
v_gene: TRBV4-1
CDR3aa: CASSQDDRGNSPLHF
CDR3nt: TGCGCCAGCAGCCAAGATGACCGAGGGAATTCACCCCTCCACTTT

d_gene: -
j_gene: TRBJ1-2
abundance: -
v_gene: TRBV28
CDR3aa: CASSLIGPNYGYTF
CDR3nt: TGTGCCAGCAGTTTGATCGGTCCTAACTATGGCTACACCTTC

d_gene: TRBD1
j_gene: TRBJ1-4
abundance: -
v_gene: TRBV15
CDR3aa: CATSPNRGHEKLFF
CDR3nt: TGTGCCACCAGCCCAAACAGGGGACATGAAAAACTGTTTTTT

d_gene: -
j_gene: TRBJ1-2
abundance: -
v_gene: TRBV19
CDR3aa: CASSIGGGDYGYTF
CDR3nt: TGTGCCAGTAGTATTGGCGGAGGGGACTATGGCTACACCTTC

d_gene: -
j_gene: TRBJ1-1
abundance: -
v_gene: TRBV6-2/TRBV6-3
CDR3aa: CASSARPGQGNTEAFF
CDR3nt: TGTGCCAGCAGCGCGCGGCCCGGCCAGGGGAACACTGAAGCTTTCTTT

d_gene: -
j_gene: TRBJ1-5
abundance: few
v_gene: TRBV24-1
CDR3aa: CATSDLAGDWPQHF
CDR3nt: TGTGCCACCAGTGATTTAGCGGGGGACTGGCCCCAGCATTTT

d_gene: TRBD2
j_gene: TRBJ2-3
abundance: -
v_gene: TRBV15
CDR3aa: CATSRGLAGVSTDTQYF
CDR3nt: TGTGCCACCAGCAGAGGACTAGCGGGGGTTAGCACAGATACGCAGTATTTT